The 28 T cell receptor beta chains below come from one sample, sequenced in a study of blood T cell repertoires in COVID-19. Assay: immunoSEQ multiplex PCR; the TCRdb copy retains only in-frame clones and omits some. Among more than 80,000 clones listed, about 70% were seen once. Sequencing input: peripheral blood. These TCRs come from a woman in her sixties in a cohort sampled during active or convalescent COVID-19.

V gene TRBV5-1 combines with J gene TRBJ1-1; D may be TRBD1 (6 bases). CDR1 and CDR2 from the germline V gene are SGHRS and YFSETQ. The CDR3 is 12 amino acids. V lost 4 bases, J lost 6 bases, and 10 bases lay in between. CDR3 sequence (DNA): TGCGCCAGCAGCACCACAGGGCCTGAAGCTTTCTTT. Its protein is CASSTTGPEAFF.

This clone came up once. A read error may produce the germline difference seen at one junction end. The chain uses TRBV7-8 and TRBJ2-5, with 7 bases that match TRBD1. Germline V gives CDR1 SGHVS, CDR2 FQNEAQ. The CDR3 spans 11 residues. The DNA of the CDR3 is TGTGCCAGCAGCCCAGGACAGGTCCTAGACTTC. It codes for CASSPGQVLDF.

This chain uses TRBV7-9 with TRBJ2-5, with TRBD2 matching over 8 bases. Germline V gene lookup returns CDR1 SEHNR and CDR2 FQNEAQ (reference sequence). The CDR3 totals 16 residues. The junction had 11 bases not matched to a gene; V was cut back by 4 bases and J by 4 bases. The CDR3 loop reads CASSSRGAGGSETQYF. The CDR3 bases are TGTGCCAGCAGCTCGAGGGGTGCGGGGGGTTCAGAGACCCAGTACTTC.

This sequence joins TRBV7-9 and TRBJ1-1, with TRBD1 matching over 10 bases. Germline V gene sequence: CDR1 SEHNR, CDR2 FQNEAQ (reference sequence). After removal of 6 bases from V and 1 base from J, the junction contained 11 bases not matched to a gene. The CDR3 is 17 residues long. The CDR3 loop is CASRPDRGRNSNTEAFF. The CDR3 DNA reads TGTGCCAGCAGACCCGACAGGGGGCGAAATTCGAACACTGAAGCTTTCTTT. Using reference TRBV7-9 and TRBJ1-1 for the parts outside the CDR3, the full variable domain is DTGVSQNPRHKITKRGQNVTFRCDPISEHNRLYWYRQTLGQGPEFLTYFQNEAQLEKSRLLSDRFSAERPKGSFSTLEIQRTEQGDSAMYLCASRPDRGRNSNTEAFFGQGTRLTVV.

The genes are TRBV18 and TRBJ1-1; D might be TRBD1 (5 bases). Germline V gene lookup returns CDR1 KGHSH and CDR2 LQKENI. The ends were cut back, 2 bases at V and 6 bases at J, with 16 bases in the middle. The CDR3 spans 15 residues. The CDR3 sequence: CASSPSQWSGSEAFF. For the CDR3, the DNA is TGTGCCAGCTCACCAAGTCAATGGTCAGGGTCTGAAGCTTTCTTT.

The V gene is TRBV5-5, the J gene TRBJ2-2; TRBD1 matches 9 bases. Germline CDR1 reads SGHKS; CDR2 reads YYEKEE (reference sequence). Trimming at V came to 0 bases and at J to 5 bases, leaving 8 bases not matched to a gene. CDR3 length equals 17 residues. In DNA, the CDR3 is TGTGCCAGCAGCTTGGGGACAGGGGCAGTTTTTACCGGGGAGCTGTTTTTT. Protein sequence: CASSLGTGAVFTGELFF.

This chain uses TRBV7-3 with TRBJ2-7; 7 positions match TRBD2. V was pared by 0 bases and J by 0 bases, with 8 bases of the junction left unmatched. This CDR3 region has 17 residues. The germline V gene has CDR1 SGHTA and CDR2 FQGTGA. The CDR3 DNA sequence: TGTGCCAGCAGCTTAACGAGGGCGGGGGACGACTCCTACGAGCAGTACTTC. Translated: CASSLTRAGDDSYEQYF.

This clone was counted once. The V gene is TRBV4-2, the J gene TRBJ2-5, with 13 nucleotides matching TRBD2. The CDR3 loop spans 17 amino acids. Per the germline V gene, CDR1 is LGHNA and CDR2 is YNFKEQ. V lost 2 bases, J lost 5 bases, and 8 bases stayed unmatched. The CDR3 is CASSQRPGTSGVETQYF. CDR3 in DNA: TGTGCCAGCAGCCAAAGACCCGGGACTAGCGGGGTTGAGACCCAGTACTTC.

This rearrangement joins TRBV11-3 to TRBJ2-3; 11 nucleotides match TRBD2. The junction had 5 bases not matched to a gene; V was cut back by 5 bases and J by 1 base. Germline CDR1 SGHNT, CDR2 YENEEA. The CDR3 spans 16 residues. CDR3 protein: CASSRGTSGRTDTQYF. Here the CDR3 DNA reads TGTGCCAGCAGCCGAGGGACTAGCGGACGCACAGATACGCAGTATTTT. Full variable domain (rest looked up from reference TRBV11-3 and TRBJ2-3): EAGVVQSPRYKIIEKKQPVAFWCNPISGHNTLYWYLQNLGQGPELLIRYENEEAVDDSQLPKDRFSAERLKGVDSTLKIQPAELGDSAVYLCASSRGTSGRTDTQYFGPGTRLTVL.

In this sample, this clone turned up a few times. The chain carries TRBV7-8 and TRBJ2-1; the match to TRBD1 covers 7 bases. Trimming at V came to 5 bases and at J to 8 bases, leaving 9 bases not matched to a gene. Germline V CDR1 and CDR2: SGHVS, FQNEAQ. This CDR3 comprises 14 residues. CDR3 bases: TGTGCCAGCAGCAAGGGACAGCTGGGTGATGAGCAGTTCTTC. It yields the protein CASSKGQLGDEQFF.

The chain is built from TRBV28 and TRBJ2-4; D call uncertain. The V gene's germline CDR1 is MDHEN and CDR2 SYDVKM. This CDR3 has 14 residues. Trimming took off 3 bases at V and 6 bases at J, with 12 bases between the two ends. CDR3 in amino acids: CASSFGLGLNIQYF. CDR3 coding DNA: TGTGCCAGCAGTTTTGGTCTAGGCTTAAACATTCAGTACTTC.

This clone is a singleton in its sample. The chain employs TRBV21-1 and TRBJ1-4; the DNA was not used to check the table's D call, TRBD1. TRBV21-1 corresponds to a pseudogene. This CDR3 region has 16 residues. For the CDR3, the DNA is TGTGCCAGCAGCAAACAGGGTCTGTCAACTAATGAAAAACTGTTTTTT. Amino acids: CASSKQGLSTNEKLFF.

This clone showed up just a few times. This chain uses TRBV18 with TRBJ1-1; TRBD1 matches 9 bases. The CDR3 is 15 residues long. J was trimmed by 4 bases and V by 3 bases; bases with no gene match: 6. Germline CDR1 KGHSH, CDR2 LQKENI. CDR3 amino acids: CASSPAQTGGTEAFF. DNA of the CDR3: TGTGCCAGCTCACCTGCACAGACAGGGGGCACTGAAGCTTTCTTT.

On this clone itself: The same CDR3 can be traced to other DNA sequences in this sample. The gene calls are TRBV27 and TRBJ2-7, with D unclear. V shed 6 bases and J shed 2 bases, with 11 bases lying between them. The V gene's germline CDR1 is MNHEY and CDR2 SMNVEV (reference sequence). The CDR3 has 13 amino acids. CDR3 loop: CASRELPTYEQYF. The CDR3 DNA reads TGTGCCAGCAGGGAGCTTCCCACCTACGAGCAGTACTTC.

This clone has just one count. This chain connects TRBV27 to TRBJ1-1; D gene uncertain. This CDR3 is built from 14 residues. Germline values: CDR1 MNHEY, CDR2 SMNVEV (reference sequence). CDR3 DNA sequence: TGTCTTACCCCCACGTACGCGATGAACACTGAAGCTTTCTTT. Translating gives CLTPTYAMNTEAFF.

The sample holds a few counts of this clone. The chain couples TRBV28 to TRBJ1-5; 7 nucleotides align to TRBD1. The CDR3 has 15 amino acids. Looked up from germline, CDR1 is MDHEN and CDR2 is SYDVKM. With V trimmed by 6 bases and J by 0 bases, 5 bases remained unmatched. DNA for the CDR3: TGTGCCAGCAGAAAACAGGGGAATAGCAATCAGCCCCAGCATTTT. Protein: CASRKQGNSNQPQHF.

V usage is TRBV13 and J usage is TRBJ2-3; no clear D gene. The CDR3 has 15 residues. V was shortened by 4 bases and J by 8 bases, with 19 bases between the two germline ends. Germline-derived CDR1 and CDR2 are PRHDT and FYEKMQ (reference sequence). The CDR3 coding sequence is TGTGCCAGCAGCTCCATCAAGGCCACCCTAGGTACGCAGTATTTT. Translating gives CASSSIKATLGTQYF.

The J gene is TRBJ2-2, the V gene TRBV6-6; 10 bases agree with TRBD2. This CDR3 contains 15 residues. V lost 5 bases to trimming and J lost 4 bases; unmatched junction nucleotides: 4. Germline V gives CDR1 MNHNY, CDR2 SVGAGI (reference sequence). CDR3 coding DNA: TGTGCCAGCAGTACCACTAGCGGGGTCACCGGGGAGCTGTTTTTT. As protein: CASSTTSGVTGELFF.

The CDR3 DNA sequence: TGTGCCTGGAGTGTAAAGTCAGGGGCCTCTGGGACCTTC. It translates to CAWSVKSGASGTF. The genes are TRBV30 and TRBJ1-2; possible D gene TRBD1, 6 bases. The germline gives CDR1 GTSNPN, CDR2 SVGIG (reference sequence). The CDR3 has 13 residues. Trimming left V 0 bases short and J 14 bases short, with 19 bases between.

V gene TRBV5-1 combines with J gene TRBJ1-1, with TRBD1 matching 9 bases. Trimming cost V 4 bases and J 2 bases; bases outside gene matches: 6. This CDR3 contains 15 residues. The germline V gene encodes CDR1 SGHRS and CDR2 YFSETQ. Written as DNA, the CDR3 is TGCGCCAGCAGCGTCACAGGGGGCGCAAACACTGAAGCTTTCTTT. As protein: CASSVTGGANTEAFF.

The V gene is TRBV9, the J gene TRBJ2-5, with D possibly being TRBD2 (5 bases). The CDR3 contains 15 residues. Germline loops: CDR1 SGDLS, CDR2 YYNGEE. Trimming took off 2 bases at V and 2 bases at J, with 13 bases between the two ends. CDR3 amino acids: CASSVHRGWQETQYF. In nucleotides, the CDR3 is TGTGCCAGCAGCGTCCACCGGGGATGGCAAGAGACCCAGTACTTC.

The V gene is TRBV10-3, the J gene TRBJ1-6, with D possibly matching TRBD1 (5 bases). Trimming removed 0 bases at V and 6 bases at J, with 12 bases between. In germline, CDR1 is ENHRY, CDR2 SYGVKD. The length of the CDR3 is 16 residues. The CDR3 DNA reads as TGTGCCATCAGTGAGTCAGGTGGGCAGGGTAATTCACCCCTCCACTTT. Encoded protein: CAISESGGQGNSPLHF.

This chain joins TRBV10-3 and TRBJ1-2, with D maybe TRBD1 (6 bases). Trimming stripped 3 bases from V and 4 bases from J, with 15 bases between. Germline-derived CDR1 and CDR2 are ENHRY and SYGVKD. CDR3 size: 15 residues. Here the CDR3 reads CAISDYQGLAYGYTF. The CDR3 nucleotides are TGTGCCATCAGTGATTACCAGGGGCTAGCCTATGGCTACACCTTC.

This rearrangement joins TRBV5-1 to TRBJ2-5; TRBD2 might be the D (6 bases). V lost 3 bases, J lost 2 bases, and 8 bases lay in between. The germline V gene has CDR1 SGHRS and CDR2 YFSETQ. The CDR3 sequence is 13 residues long. CDR3 region: CASSYGGQETQYF. CDR3 nucleotide sequence: TGCGCCAGCAGCTACGGGGGTCAAGAGACCCAGTACTTC. The full variable domain, in which reference TRBV5-1 and TRBJ2-5 provide the parts outside the CDR3, is KAGVTQTPRYLIKTRGQQVTLSCSPISGHRSVSWYQQTPGQGLQFLFEYFSETQRNKGNFPGRFSGRQFSNSRSEMNVSTLELGDSALYLCASSYGGQETQYFGPGTRLLVL.

The rearrangement joins TRBV29-1 to TRBJ1-2, with D possibly TRBD1 on 5 matching bases. Germline V lookup: CDR1 SQVTM, CDR2 ANQGSEA. Trimming cost V 4 bases and J 3 bases, with 12 bases left between them. This CDR3 region has 13 residues. The DNA of the CDR3 is TGCAGCGTTGCAAAGGGGCTTGACTATGGCTACACCTTC. As protein: CSVAKGLDYGYTF. The whole variable domain, remainder taken from reference TRBV29-1 and TRBJ1-2, is SAVISQKPSRDICQRGTSLTIQCQVDSQVTMMFWYRQQPGQSLTLIATANQGSEATYESGFVIDKFPISRPNLTFSTLTVSNMSPEDSSIYLCSVAKGLDYGYTFGSGTRLTVV.

The chain couples TRBV12-3 or TRBV12-4 to TRBJ2-7, with 7 bases matching TRBD2. After removal of 5 bases from V and 2 bases from J, the junction contained 3 bases not matched to a gene. The CDR3 totals 13 residues. The CDR3 protein is CASSHREAYEQYF. CDR3 DNA sequence: TGTGCCAGCAGTCACCGGGAGGCCTACGAGCAGTACTTC.

V gene TRBV4-2 combines with J gene TRBJ2-1, with 11 positions matching TRBD2. Germline V CDR1 and CDR2: LGHNA, YNFKEQ. The CDR3 totals 16 residues. V was pared by 0 bases and J by 4 bases, with 2 bases of the junction left unmatched. CDR3 bases: TGTGCCAGCAGCCAAGAGGCTAGCGGGGGGTACAATGAGCAGTTCTTC. Translation: CASSQEASGGYNEQFF.

The genes are TRBV12-5 and TRBJ1-5; D uncertain. The CDR3 length is 14 residues. The V gene lost 4 bases and the J gene lost 4 bases, with 11 bases spanning the gap. Germline loops: CDR1 LGHNT, CDR2 FRNRAP. CDR3 loop: CASGSLGTNQPQHF. CDR3 sequence (DNA): TGTGCTAGTGGTTCCCTAGGAACGAATCAGCCCCAGCATTTT.